This T cell receptor (beta chain) stems from a study of cytomegalovirus exposure and HLA in healthy donors. Study background: Out of 398 genotyped donors, 81% belonged to the Caucasian-associated ancestry cluster.

A note on this clone: The antigen remains unidentified.

With 2 bases removed from V and 0 bases from J, the gap between germline ends came to 7 bases. The CDR3 is 15 residues long. Germline loops: CDR1 SGHVS, CDR2 FQNEAQ. The study ran its PCR with 60 Vbeta and 13 Jbeta primers. Produced via immunoSEQ multiplex PCR; TCRdb's table is partial and in-frame only. The table has over 130,000 clones, roughly 86% seen once. Study outcomes and limitations: Using a false discovery rate of 0.05, a later analysis showed that fewer than 20,000 TCR beta sequences were associated with HLA alleles. Specificity of three CMV-associated chains for CMV antigens was verified in vitro.

The sequenced sample consisted of PBMCs. The chain carries TRBV7-8 and TRBJ1-4; D remains ambiguous. The TCR originated in a woman between 40 and 55 years old in good health and CMV-seronegative. As DNA, the CDR3 is TGTGCCAGCAGCTTACGAGGAGCAACTAATGAAAAACTGTTTTTT. This encodes CASSLRGATNEKLFF.